Following are 19 T cell receptor beta chains from one sample sequenced in a study of cytomegalovirus exposure and HLA in healthy donors. The method was immunoSEQ multiplex PCR; TCRdb's version includes in-frame clones alone and lacks a portion of them. The sample shows fewer than 150,000 clones, 70% to 90% of them seen only once. Sequencing was performed on PBMCs. The receptors were sampled from a young man in good health and CMV-seropositive.

This clone was seen only a few times. The CDR3 sequence: CASSLTGTEYLSSYEQYF. The CDR3 nucleotides are TGTGCCAGCAGCTTAACCGGGACAGAATATCTCAGCTCCTACGAGCAGTACTTC. The gene calls are TRBV27 and TRBJ2-7; the match to TRBD1 covers 7 bases. Germline V gives CDR1 MNHEY, CDR2 SMNVEV (reference sequence). Germline trimming cut 6 bases from V and 0 bases from J; bases unmatched to any gene: 17. This CDR3 is 18 amino acids long.

This chain joins TRBV14 and TRBJ2-1; D might be TRBD1 (5 bases). The germline V and J ends were trimmed by 4 bases and 14 bases, with 18 bases remaining between them. The CDR3 loop spans 13 amino acids. Germline CDR1 SGHDN, CDR2 FVKESK. The CDR3 sequence is CASSLLGTPGKFF. The CDR3 nucleotides read TGTGCCAGCAGCCTTCTAGGAACCCCAGGGAAGTTCTTC.

The V and J genes are TRBV7-8 and TRBJ1-1, with D perhaps matching TRBD1 (5 bases). Germline loops: CDR1 SGHVS, CDR2 FQNEAQ. The CDR3 runs to 15 residues. V was pared by 6 bases and J by 3 bases, with 17 bases between. The CDR3 loop reads CASSPTGGVYTEAFF. The CDR3 DNA follows: TGTGCCAGCAGTCCAACGGGAGGGGTTTACACTGAAGCTTTCTTT.

The chain is built from TRBV6-5 and TRBJ2-1, with TRBD2 as a possible D gene (5 bases). The V gene lost 5 bases and the J gene lost 7 bases, with 18 bases spanning the gap. From germline, CDR1 is MNHEY and CDR2 SVGAGI. The CDR3 has 15 residues. CDR3 sequence: CASSRLGSRRNEQFF. The CDR3 region has the DNA TGTGCCAGCAGTCGGCTGGGGAGCCGGAGGAATGAGCAGTTCTTC.

J is TRBJ2-3 and V is TRBV29-1; 13 bases align to TRBD2. CDR1 SQVTM and CDR2 ANQGSEA come from the germline V gene. Unmatched junction bases numbered 10, after V lost 7 bases and J lost 3 bases. The CDR3 is 16 residues long. The CDR3 nucleotides are TGCAGCGGGGAGGGTGGGACTAGCGGGAAGACAGATACGCAGTATTTT. It translates to CSGEGGTSGKTDTQYF.

This clone was counted once. The chain is built from TRBV10-2 and TRBJ1-2, with D possibly TRBD1 on 5 matching bases. Germline-derived CDR1 and CDR2 are WSHSY and SAAADI. The CDR3 has 14 residues. The ends were cut back, 2 bases at V and 3 bases at J, with 10 bases in the middle. The CDR3 loop reads CASSEVRGHYGYTF. CDR3 coding DNA: TGCGCCAGCAGTGAGGTTAGGGGCCACTATGGCTACACCTTC.

This clone appeared a few times. The CDR3 nucleotides read TGTGCCAGCAGCGCCCGAGACAGGGGCCTCTATGGCTACACCTTC. Protein product: CASSARDRGLYGYTF. This sequence joins TRBV7-9 and TRBJ1-2, with 8 bases fitting TRBD1. The CDR3 runs to 15 residues. V was clipped by 5 bases and J by 4 bases; unmatched bases: 9. Germline CDR1 is SEHNR and CDR2 is FQNEAQ (reference sequence).

The chain combines TRBV28 with TRBJ1-2; 7 bases match TRBD1. V lost 6 bases, J lost 2 bases, and 12 bases stayed unmatched. The germline gives CDR1 MDHEN, CDR2 SYDVKM. The CDR3 totals 16 residues. The DNA for the CDR3 is TGTGCCAGCAGCCCGCCTGGACAGGCCTTAAACTATGGCTACACCTTC. This codes for CASSPPGQALNYGYTF.

This clone turned up a few times. V usage is TRBV27 and J usage is TRBJ2-1, with D possibly matching TRBD2 (6 bases). Trimming removed 5 bases at V and 3 bases at J, with 23 bases between. Germline CDR1 reads MNHEY; CDR2 reads SMNVEV (reference sequence). The CDR3 spans 18 residues. CDR3 amino acids: CASSQRASASLHYNEQFF. Written as DNA, the CDR3 is TGTGCCAGCAGTCAGCGAGCTAGCGCCTCACTACACTACAATGAGCAGTTCTTC.

There are a few counts of this clone. The chain employs TRBV5-6 and TRBJ1-2; D gene unclear. The CDR3 runs to 12 residues. Germline loops: CDR1 SGHDT, CDR2 YYEEEE. The V gene lost 5 bases and the J gene lost 4 bases, with 9 bases spanning the gap. This CDR3 is CASSTLSYGYTF. In nucleotides, the CDR3 is TGTGCCAGCAGTACCTTGAGCTATGGCTACACCTTC. The whole variable domain, filled in from reference TRBV5-6 and TRBJ1-2, reads DAGVTQSPTHLIKTRGQQVTLRCSPKSGHDTVSWYQQALGQGPQFIFQYYEEEERQRGNFPDRFSGHQFPNYSSELNVNALLLGDSALYLCASSTLSYGYTFGSGTRLTVV.

J is TRBJ2-3 and V is TRBV6-7, with a tentative D call TRBD2 (5 bases). TRBV6-7 is known as an ORF, though its function is uncertain. This CDR3 region has 16 residues. Trimming cost V 4 bases and J 1 base, with 15 bases left between them. CDR3: CASSSRRYARTDTQYF. The CDR3 DNA reads TGTGCCAGCAGTTCGAGGAGGTATGCACGCACAGATACGCAGTATTTT.

The chain has TRBV7-9 and TRBJ1-2; a weak D match, TRBD1 (5 bases). Germline V lookup: CDR1 SEHNR, CDR2 FQNEAQ (reference sequence). The CDR3 sequence is 14 residues long. The V gene lost 0 bases and the J gene lost 4 bases, with 9 bases spanning the gap. CDR3 in DNA: TGTGCCAGCAGCTTAGCAACAGGCCTCTATGGCTACACCTTC. Its translation is CASSLATGLYGYTF.

V usage is TRBV29-1 and J usage is TRBJ1-4, with TRBD1 as a possible D gene (5 bases). Germline assignment: CDR1 SQVTM and CDR2 ANQGSEA. The CDR3 spans 15 residues. V lost 0 bases, J lost 11 bases, and 19 bases lay in between. The DNA of the CDR3 is TGCAGCGTTGAAGATATCAGCCGACGGCGGGGGAAACTGTTTTTT. Translating it yields CSVEDISRRRGKLFF.

The chain joins TRBV10-1 to TRBJ2-1, with 8 nucleotides matching TRBD2. This CDR3 spans 14 amino acids. CDR1 WNHNN and CDR2 SYGVQD come from the germline V gene (reference sequence). The J segment lost 8 bases and the V segment lost 9 bases, leaving 12 bases of the junction unmatched. CDR3 protein: CARGTGRAGDEQFF. Written as DNA, the CDR3 is TGCGCCAGAGGGACCGGGAGGGCCGGGGATGAGCAGTTCTTC.

The J gene is TRBJ1-2, the V gene TRBV7-9, with a tentative D call TRBD1 (5 bases). The CDR3 length is 16 residues. CDR1 is SEHNR and CDR2 is FQNEAQ in the germline V gene (reference sequence). The V end lost 0 bases, the J end lost 0 bases, and 11 bases lay between the germline ends. In DNA, the CDR3 is TGTGCCAGCAGCTTAGCCGGGACTTCCTCTAACTATGGCTACACCTTC. This gives the protein CASSLAGTSSNYGYTF.

This chain joins TRBV5-6 and TRBJ1-1, with D unclear. The CDR3 totals 11 residues. The V gene lost 1 base and the J gene lost 8 bases, with 6 bases spanning the gap. Germline-derived CDR1 and CDR2 are SGHDT and YYEEEE. The CDR3 DNA sequence: TGTGCCAGCAGCTTGAATAGAGAAGCTTTCTTT. It specifies CASSLNREAFF.

The chain joins TRBV10-3 to TRBJ2-1; 12 bases fit TRBD2. After removal of 4 bases from V and 6 bases from J, the junction contained 13 bases not matched to a gene. From germline, CDR1 is ENHRY and CDR2 SYGVKD. This CDR3 contains 18 residues. CDR3 nucleotides: TGTGCCATCAGTGGCCCCACTCGGACTAGCGGGGCGGGCAATGAGCAGTTCTTC. Protein product: CAISGPTRTSGAGNEQFF.

This rearrangement joins TRBV7-2 to TRBJ2-3, with TRBD1 matching over 7 bases. V lost 5 bases and J lost 0; bases outside the gene matches: 11. Germline values: CDR1 SGHTA, CDR2 FQGNSA. This CDR3 is 17 amino acids long. The DNA for the CDR3 is TGTGCCAGCAGCCCGACGGACAGGCCTGCGAGCACAGATACGCAGTATTTT. Protein product: CASSPTDRPASTDTQYF.

The genes are TRBV5-1 and TRBJ2-7; D might be TRBD2 (7 bases). The CDR3 extends over 15 amino acids. The germline V and J ends were trimmed by 0 bases and 4 bases, with 14 bases remaining between them. Germline loops: CDR1 SGHRS, CDR2 YFSETQ. The CDR3 DNA follows: TGCGCCAGCAGCTTGGCCCGGGGGGCCTGGTACGAGCAGTACTTC. Translated: CASSLARGAWYEQYF. Looking up the rest from reference TRBV5-1 and TRBJ2-7 gives the full variable domain: KAGVTQTPRYLIKTRGQQVTLSCSPISGHRSVSWYQQTPGQGLQFLFEYFSETQRNKGNFPGRFSGRQFSNSRSEMNVSTLELGDSALYLCASSLARGAWYEQYFGPGTRLTVT.